What follows describes a single TCR beta chain. The libraries were made with immunoSEQ v3.0 at survey level. Repertoires were generated with immunoSEQ multiplex PCR, while TCRdb's copy carries only in-frame clones and drops some. Of roughly 12,000 clones in the sample, about 83% were seen once. This CDR3 contains 17 residues. The data were obtained in a study of long-term antiretroviral therapy in people with HIV. This chain joins TRBV21-1 and TRBJ2-2; the D segment call TRBD2 is taken from the table without a DNA check. TRBV21-1 is a listed pseudogene. The sequence derives from a middle-aged man with HIV. Sequencing used unsorted PBMCs, obtained 3.4 years after starting antiretroviral therapy. CDR3 sequence reads: CASSNWPSGGNTGELFF. The CDR3, as DNA: TGTGCCAGCAGCAACTGGCCTAGCGGGGGTAACACCGGGGAGCTGTTTTTT.